This is a list of T cell receptor beta chains from one sample in a study of CD8+ T cells in alopecia areata. Assay used: immunoSEQ multiplex PCR; TCRdb lists only in-frame clones, some missing. Of some 210,000 clones listed, approximately 65% are singletons. Material: CD4+ T cells sorted from blood, obtained between weeks 44 and 45, from a patient treated with tofacitinib. These receptor sequences come from a human donor with alopecia areata. Both conserved end residues are trimmed from each CDR3. A D gene is named only where the DNA matches it firmly.

V gene	J gene	D gene	CDR3 protein
TRBV2	TRBJ2-2	.	ASSVVPGANTGELF
TRBV29-1	TRBJ2-2	TRBD1	SVGQGVNTGELF
TRBV28	TRBJ1-1	TRBD1	ASSLPTGLAEAF
TRBV6-1	TRBJ2-7	TRBD2	ASSATSGGYYEQY
TRBV2	TRBJ2-5	.	ASRAQETQY
TRBV2	TRBJ1-6	.	ASSGQGDSPLH
TRBV6-1	TRBJ1-1	.	ASSLPGQNTEAF
TRBV29-1	TRBJ2-7	.	SVVPPAGEQY
TRBV12-5	TRBJ1-5	.	ASGLVLGGYSNQPQH
TRBV6-6	TRBJ2-7	.	ASIHRGVSNEQY
TRBV15	TRBJ1-4	.	ATSRGTENEKLF
TRBV9	TRBJ1-1	.	ASSVAHGALTEAF
TRBV30	TRBJ1-1	.	AWAPNTEAF
TRBV4-1	TRBJ2-3	.	ASSQDVAVVADTQY
TRBV20-1	TRBJ1-2	.	SARFLGGYT
TRBV19	TRBJ2-1	.	ASSILGNEQF
TRBV7-2	TRBJ2-7	.	ASSRGKRSYEQY
TRBV5-1	TRBJ2-7	.	ASSLEARGYEQY
TRBV18	TRBJ1-3	.	ASSPGQSSGNTIY
TRBV25-1	TRBJ1-6	.	ASSEKGPVYNSPLH
TRBV15	TRBJ2-5	TRBD1	ATSSGTGQMETQY
TRBV30	TRBJ1-5	.	AWSGGEEQPQH
TRBV25-1	TRBJ2-1	.	ASNGGQSYNEQF
TRBV6-5	TRBJ2-2	.	ATTPLRNTGELF
TRBV2	TRBJ1-5	TRBD1	ASSELWTGPQNQPQH
TRBV11-2	TRBJ1-5	.	ASSLWGEEGQPQH
TRBV7-8	TRBJ1-3	.	ASSIGDMAGNTIY
TRBV10-2	TRBJ1-2	.	ASTSGSYGYT
TRBV2	TRBJ2-3	TRBD1	ASRTTGAGDTQY
TRBV25-1	TRBJ2-2	TRBD1	ASTRTGYTGELF
TRBV5-6	TRBJ2-5	TRBD2	ASSLVAGGPRETQY
TRBV29-1	TRBJ1-4	.	SAGPVLGEKLF
TRBV27	TRBJ1-2	.	ASSFISGSGANYGYT
TRBV2	TRBJ1-6	.	ASRAANSPLH
TRBV29-1	TRBJ2-7	TRBD2	SVIIAGSSYEQY
TRBV20-1	TRBJ1-2	.	SAGDNYGYT
TRBV30	TRBJ1-6	.	AWKSGDNSPLH
TRBV5-1	TRBJ2-3	.	ASSSKESTDTQY
TRBV7-6	TRBJ2-7	TRBD1	ASSLAGQGAGEQY
TRBV29-1	TRBJ1-1	.	SVGRALNTEAF
TRBV18	TRBJ2-7	TRBD1	ASSGTTGVAYEQY
TRBV12-5	TRBJ1-1	.	ASGLNRLRAF
TRBV7-9	TRBJ2-7	.	ASSLATGEQY
TRBV7-2	TRBJ2-5	.	ASSLNPGRETQY
TRBV30	TRBJ2-5	.	AWSPGGAGTQY
TRBV19	TRBJ2-7	TRBD2	ASSTGTSRSEQY
TRBV15	TRBJ2-6	.	ATSRDPGTGANVLT
TRBV5-1	TRBJ2-7	TRBD2	ASSFSLAGGREQY
TRBV10-1	TRBJ2-3	TRBD2	ASSEAGVTDTQY
TRBV2	TRBJ2-7	.	ASSVSVFRRQDSYEQY
TRBV29-1	TRBJ1-2	.	SAQGDNYGYT
TRBV30	TRBJ1-1	.	AWTRKLNTEAF
TRBV5-6	TRBJ1-5	.	ASSLRQSNQPQH
TRBV2	TRBJ1-4	TRBD1	ASSKDRWKANEKLF
TRBV11-1	TRBJ1-2	.	ASSSQGPAGGYT
TRBV23-1	TRBJ2-7	.	ASSPCGTRSYEQY